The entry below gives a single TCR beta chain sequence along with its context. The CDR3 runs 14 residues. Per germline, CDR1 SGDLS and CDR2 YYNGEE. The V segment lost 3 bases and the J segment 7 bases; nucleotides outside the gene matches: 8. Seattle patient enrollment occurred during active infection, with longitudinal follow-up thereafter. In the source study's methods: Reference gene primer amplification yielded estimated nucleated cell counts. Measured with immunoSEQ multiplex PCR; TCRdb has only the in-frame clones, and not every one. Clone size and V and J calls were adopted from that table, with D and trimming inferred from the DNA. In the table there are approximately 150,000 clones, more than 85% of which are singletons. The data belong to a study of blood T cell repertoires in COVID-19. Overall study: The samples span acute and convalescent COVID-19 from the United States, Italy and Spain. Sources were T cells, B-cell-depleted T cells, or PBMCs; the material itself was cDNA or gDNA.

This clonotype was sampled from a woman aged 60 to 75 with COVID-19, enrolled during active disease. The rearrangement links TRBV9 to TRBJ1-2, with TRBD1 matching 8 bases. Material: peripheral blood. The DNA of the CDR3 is TGTGCCAGCAGCGCCCATCAGGGGGCTAGTGGCTACACCTTC. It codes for CASSAHQGASGYTF. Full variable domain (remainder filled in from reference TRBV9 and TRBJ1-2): DSGVTQTPKHLITATGQRVTLRCSPRSGDLSVYWYQQSLDQGLQFLIQYYNGEERAKGNILERFSAQQFPDLHSELNLSSLELGDSALYFCASSAHQGASGYTFGSGTRLTVV.